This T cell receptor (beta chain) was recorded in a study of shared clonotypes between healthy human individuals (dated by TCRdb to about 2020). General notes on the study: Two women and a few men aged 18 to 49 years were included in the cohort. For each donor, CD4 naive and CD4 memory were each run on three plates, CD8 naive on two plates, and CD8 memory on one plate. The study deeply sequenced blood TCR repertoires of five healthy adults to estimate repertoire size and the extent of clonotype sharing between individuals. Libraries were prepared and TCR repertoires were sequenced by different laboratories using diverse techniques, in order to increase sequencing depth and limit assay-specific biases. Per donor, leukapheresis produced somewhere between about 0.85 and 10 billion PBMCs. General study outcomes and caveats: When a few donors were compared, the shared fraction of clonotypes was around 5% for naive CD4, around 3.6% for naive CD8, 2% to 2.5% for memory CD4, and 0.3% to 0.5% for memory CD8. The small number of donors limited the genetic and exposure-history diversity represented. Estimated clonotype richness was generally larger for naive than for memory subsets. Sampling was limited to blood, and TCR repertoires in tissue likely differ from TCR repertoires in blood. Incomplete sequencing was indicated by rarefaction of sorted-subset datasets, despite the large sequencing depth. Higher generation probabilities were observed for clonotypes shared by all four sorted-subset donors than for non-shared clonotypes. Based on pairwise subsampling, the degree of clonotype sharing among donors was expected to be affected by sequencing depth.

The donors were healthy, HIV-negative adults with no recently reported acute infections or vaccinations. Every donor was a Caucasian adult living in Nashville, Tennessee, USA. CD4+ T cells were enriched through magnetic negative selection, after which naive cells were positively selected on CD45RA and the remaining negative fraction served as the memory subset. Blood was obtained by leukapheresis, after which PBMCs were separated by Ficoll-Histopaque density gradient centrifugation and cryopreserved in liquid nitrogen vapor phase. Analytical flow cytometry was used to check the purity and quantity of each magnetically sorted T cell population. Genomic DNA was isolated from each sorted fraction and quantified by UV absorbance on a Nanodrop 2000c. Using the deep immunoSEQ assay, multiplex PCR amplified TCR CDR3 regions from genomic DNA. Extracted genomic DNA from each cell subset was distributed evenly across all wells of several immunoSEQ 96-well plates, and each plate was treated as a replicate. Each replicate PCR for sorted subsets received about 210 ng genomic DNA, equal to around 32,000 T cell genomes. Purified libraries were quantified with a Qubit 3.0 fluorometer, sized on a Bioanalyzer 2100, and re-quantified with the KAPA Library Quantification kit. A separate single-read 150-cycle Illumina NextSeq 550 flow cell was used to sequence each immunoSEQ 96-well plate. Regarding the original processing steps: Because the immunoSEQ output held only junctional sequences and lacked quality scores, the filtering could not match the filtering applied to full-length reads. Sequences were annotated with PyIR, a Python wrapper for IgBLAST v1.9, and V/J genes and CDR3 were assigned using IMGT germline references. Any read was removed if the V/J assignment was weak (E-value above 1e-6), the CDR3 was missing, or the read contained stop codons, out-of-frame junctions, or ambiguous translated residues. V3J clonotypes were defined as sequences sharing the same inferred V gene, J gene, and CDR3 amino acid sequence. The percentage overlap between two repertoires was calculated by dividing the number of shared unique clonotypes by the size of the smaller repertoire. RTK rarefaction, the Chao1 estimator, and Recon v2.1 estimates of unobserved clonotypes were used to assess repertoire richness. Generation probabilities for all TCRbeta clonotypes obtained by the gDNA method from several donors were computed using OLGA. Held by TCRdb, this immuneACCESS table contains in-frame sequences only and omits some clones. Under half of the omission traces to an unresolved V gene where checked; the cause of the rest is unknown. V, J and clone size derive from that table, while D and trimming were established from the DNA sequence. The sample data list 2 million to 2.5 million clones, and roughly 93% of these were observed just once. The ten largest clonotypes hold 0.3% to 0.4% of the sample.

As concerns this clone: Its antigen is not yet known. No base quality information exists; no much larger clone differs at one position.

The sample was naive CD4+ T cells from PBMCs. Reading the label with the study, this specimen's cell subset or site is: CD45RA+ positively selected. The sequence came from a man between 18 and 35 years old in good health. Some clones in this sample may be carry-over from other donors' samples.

CDR3 region: CASSQGPAPWVEQYF. The DNA is TGCGCCAGCAGCCAAGGCCCCGCGCCTTGGGTCGAGCAGTACTTC. The rearrangement combines TRBV5-1 with TRBJ2-7; there is no confident call for the D gene. V lost 4 bases and J lost 6 bases; the stretch between them is 20 bases long. The CDR3 runs 15 residues from the cysteine to the phenylalanine. Only the CDR3 part of the read is kept: 45 bases, read in frame from the first base. Based on the germline V gene, the CDR1 and CDR2 sequences are SGHRS and YFSETQ.